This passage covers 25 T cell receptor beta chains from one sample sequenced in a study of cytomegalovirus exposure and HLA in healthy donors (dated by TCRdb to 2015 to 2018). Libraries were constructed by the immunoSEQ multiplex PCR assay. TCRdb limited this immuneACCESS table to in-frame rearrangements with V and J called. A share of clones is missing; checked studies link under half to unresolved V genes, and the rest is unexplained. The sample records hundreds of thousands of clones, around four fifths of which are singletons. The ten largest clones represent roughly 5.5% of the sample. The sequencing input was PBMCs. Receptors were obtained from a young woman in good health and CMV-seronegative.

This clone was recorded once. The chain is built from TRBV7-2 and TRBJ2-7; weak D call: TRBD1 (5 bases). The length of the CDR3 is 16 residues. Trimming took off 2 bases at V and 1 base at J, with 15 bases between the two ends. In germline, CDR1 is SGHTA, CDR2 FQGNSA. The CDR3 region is CASSLPGFSRSYEQYF. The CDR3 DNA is TGTGCCAGCAGCTTACCAGGGTTTTCCCGATCCTACGAGCAGTACTTC.

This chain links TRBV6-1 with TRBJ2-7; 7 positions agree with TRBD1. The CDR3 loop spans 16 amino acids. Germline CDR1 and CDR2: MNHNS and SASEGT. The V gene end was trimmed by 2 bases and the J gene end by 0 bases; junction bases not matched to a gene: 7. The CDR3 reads CASSEPVRGFSYEQYF. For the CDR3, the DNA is TGTGCCAGCAGTGAACCCGTCAGGGGGTTCTCCTACGAGCAGTACTTC.

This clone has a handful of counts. CDR3 bases: TGTGCCAGCAGGATCCAACCCGACAGAGTCGACGGCTACACCTTC. Translation gives CASRIQPDRVDGYTF. The chain couples TRBV6-5 to TRBJ1-2, with D maybe TRBD1 (5 bases). Germline lookup yields CDR1 MNHEY and CDR2 SVGAGI. V gave up 6 bases and J gave up 8 bases, with 22 bases separating them. This CDR3 has 15 amino acids.

CDR3 nucleotides: TGCGCCAGCAGCTTTAGGACAGGGGGCGACACCGGGGAGCTGTTTTTT. The encoded protein is CASSFRTGGDTGELFF. This chain connects TRBV5-1 to TRBJ2-2, with 11 bases lining up with TRBD1. Germline V gives CDR1 SGHRS, CDR2 YFSETQ. The CDR3 is made up of 16 amino acids. Losses at the gene ends were 2 bases for V and 3 bases for J; bases not matched to a gene: 3.

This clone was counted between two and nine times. In DNA form, the CDR3 reads TGTGCCAGCACCCAAACAGGGCCCTATGGCTACACCTTC. Residues: CASTQTGPYGYTF. The chain links TRBV6-1 to TRBJ1-2; weak D call: TRBD1 (6 bases). CDR1 and CDR2 from the germline V gene are MNHNS and SASEGT. V was cut by 7 bases and J by 4 bases, with 13 bases left in between. The CDR3 runs 13 residues.

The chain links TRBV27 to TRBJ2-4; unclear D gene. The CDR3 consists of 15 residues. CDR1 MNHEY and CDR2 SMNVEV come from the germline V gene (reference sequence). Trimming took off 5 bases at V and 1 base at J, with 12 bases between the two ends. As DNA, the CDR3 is TGTGCCAGCAGTGTAAGGACCGACGCCAAAAACATTCAGTACTTC. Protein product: CASSVRTDAKNIQYF.

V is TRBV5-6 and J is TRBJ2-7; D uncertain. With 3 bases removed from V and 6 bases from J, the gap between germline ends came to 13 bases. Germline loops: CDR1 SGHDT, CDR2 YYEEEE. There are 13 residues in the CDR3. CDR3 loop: CASSSPSLAEQYF. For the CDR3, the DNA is TGTGCCAGCAGCTCCCCATCATTGGCCGAGCAGTACTTC.

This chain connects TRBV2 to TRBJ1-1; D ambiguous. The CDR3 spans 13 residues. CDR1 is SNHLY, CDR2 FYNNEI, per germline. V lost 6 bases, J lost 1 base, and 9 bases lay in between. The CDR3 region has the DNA TGTGCCAGCAGCCAAGGCGCGAACACTGAAGCTTTCTTT. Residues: CASSQGANTEAFF.

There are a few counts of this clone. CDR3: CASSSRGQGTSPLHF. As DNA, the CDR3 is TGTGCCAGCAGTTCCCGCGGACAGGGAACTTCACCCCTCCACTTT. The chain links TRBV6-6 to TRBJ1-6; 8 bases match TRBD1. The CDR3 spans 15 residues. CDR1 is MNHNY, CDR2 SVGAGI, per germline (reference sequence). V lost 4 bases to trimming and J lost 9 bases; unmatched junction nucleotides: 8.

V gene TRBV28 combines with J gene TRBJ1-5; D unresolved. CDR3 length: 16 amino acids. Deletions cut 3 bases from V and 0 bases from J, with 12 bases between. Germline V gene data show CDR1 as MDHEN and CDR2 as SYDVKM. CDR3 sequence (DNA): TGTGCCAGCAGTTTGTGGGTACGGTATAGCAATCAGCCCCAGCATTTT. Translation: CASSLWVRYSNQPQHF.

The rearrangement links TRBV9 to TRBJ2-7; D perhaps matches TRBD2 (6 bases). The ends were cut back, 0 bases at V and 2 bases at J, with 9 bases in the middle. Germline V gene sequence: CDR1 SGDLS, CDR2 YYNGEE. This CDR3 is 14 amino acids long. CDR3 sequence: CASSVDAGPYEQYF. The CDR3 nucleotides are TGTGCCAGCAGCGTAGATGCGGGACCCTACGAGCAGTACTTC.

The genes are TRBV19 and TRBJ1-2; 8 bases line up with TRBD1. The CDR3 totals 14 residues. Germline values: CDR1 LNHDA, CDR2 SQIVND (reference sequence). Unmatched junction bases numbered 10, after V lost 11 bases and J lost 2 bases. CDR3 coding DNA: TGTGCCGTCCAGGGGGCAGCGTCAAACTATGGCTACACCTTC. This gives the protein CAVQGAASNYGYTF.

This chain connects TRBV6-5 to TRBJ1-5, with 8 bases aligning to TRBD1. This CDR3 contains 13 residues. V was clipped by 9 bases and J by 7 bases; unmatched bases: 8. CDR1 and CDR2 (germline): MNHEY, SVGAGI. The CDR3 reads CASRQGNRQPQHF. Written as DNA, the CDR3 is TGTGCCAGTAGACAGGGGAACAGGCAGCCCCAGCATTTT.

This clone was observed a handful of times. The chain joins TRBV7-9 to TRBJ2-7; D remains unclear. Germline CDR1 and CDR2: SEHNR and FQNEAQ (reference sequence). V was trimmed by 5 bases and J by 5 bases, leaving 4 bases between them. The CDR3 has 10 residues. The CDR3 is CASSPNEQYF. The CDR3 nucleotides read TGTGCCAGCAGCCCCAACGAGCAGTACTTC.

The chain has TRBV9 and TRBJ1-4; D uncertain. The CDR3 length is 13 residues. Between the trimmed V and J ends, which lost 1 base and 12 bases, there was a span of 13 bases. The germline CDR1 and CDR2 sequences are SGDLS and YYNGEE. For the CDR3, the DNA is TGTGCCAGCAGCGTAACTAGGCGCGGGGAACTGTTTTTT. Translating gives CASSVTRRGELFF.

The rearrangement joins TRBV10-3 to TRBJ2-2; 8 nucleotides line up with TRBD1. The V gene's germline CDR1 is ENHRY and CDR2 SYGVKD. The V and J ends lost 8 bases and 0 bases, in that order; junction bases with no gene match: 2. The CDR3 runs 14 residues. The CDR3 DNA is TGTGCCATCCGGGACAGGACGAACACCGGGGAGCTGTTTTTT. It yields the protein CAIRDRTNTGELFF.

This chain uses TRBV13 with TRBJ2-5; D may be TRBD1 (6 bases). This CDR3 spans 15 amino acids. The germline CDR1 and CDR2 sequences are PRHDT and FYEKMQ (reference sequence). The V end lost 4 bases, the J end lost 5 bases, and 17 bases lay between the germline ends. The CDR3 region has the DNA TGTGCCAGCAGCTCGACAGGCGTCTCAGGGGAGACCCAGTACTTC. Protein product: CASSSTGVSGETQYF.

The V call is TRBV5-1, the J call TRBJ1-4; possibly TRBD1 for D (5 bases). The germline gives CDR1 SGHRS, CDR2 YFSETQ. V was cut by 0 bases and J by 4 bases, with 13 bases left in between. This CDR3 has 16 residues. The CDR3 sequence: CASSLGDRGFNEKLFF. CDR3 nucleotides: TGCGCCAGCAGCTTGGGGGACCGGGGGTTTAATGAAAAACTGTTTTTT.

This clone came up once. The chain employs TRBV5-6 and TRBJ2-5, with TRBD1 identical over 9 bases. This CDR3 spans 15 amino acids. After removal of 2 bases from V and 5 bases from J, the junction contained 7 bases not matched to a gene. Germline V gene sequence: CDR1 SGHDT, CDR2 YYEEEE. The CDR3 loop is CASSFVGQGHETQYF. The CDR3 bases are TGTGCCAGCAGCTTTGTAGGACAGGGGCACGAGACCCAGTACTTC.

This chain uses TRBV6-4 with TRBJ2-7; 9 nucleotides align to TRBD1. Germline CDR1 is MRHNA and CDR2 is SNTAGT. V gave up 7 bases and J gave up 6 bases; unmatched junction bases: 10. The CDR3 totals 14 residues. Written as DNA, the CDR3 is TGTGCCAGCACGACAGGGGGGGATTCTTGCGAGCAGTACTTC. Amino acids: CASTTGGDSCEQYF.

The CDR3 protein is CASSSTGTPNTGELFF. Here the CDR3 DNA reads TGTGCCAGCAGCTCCACCGGGACACCGAACACCGGGGAGCTGTTTTTT. V is TRBV9 and J is TRBJ2-2; D is perhaps TRBD1 (6 bases). The CDR3 is 16 residues long. The germline CDR1 and CDR2 sequences are SGDLS and YYNGEE. V shed 4 bases and J shed 0 bases, with 13 bases lying between them. The whole variable domain, remainder taken from reference TRBV9 and TRBJ2-2, is DSGVTQTPKHLITATGQRVTLRCSPRSGDLSVYWYQQSLDQGLQFLIQYYNGEERAKGNILERFSAQQFPDLHSELNLSSLELGDSALYFCASSSTGTPNTGELFFGEGSRLTVL.

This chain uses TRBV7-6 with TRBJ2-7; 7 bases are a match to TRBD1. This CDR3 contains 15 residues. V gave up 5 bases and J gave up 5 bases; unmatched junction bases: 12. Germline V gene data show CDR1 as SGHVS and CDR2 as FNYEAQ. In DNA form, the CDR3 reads TGTGCCAGCAGCAAGACAGGGCCGAATCCCCACGAGCAGTACTTC. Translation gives CASSKTGPNPHEQYF.

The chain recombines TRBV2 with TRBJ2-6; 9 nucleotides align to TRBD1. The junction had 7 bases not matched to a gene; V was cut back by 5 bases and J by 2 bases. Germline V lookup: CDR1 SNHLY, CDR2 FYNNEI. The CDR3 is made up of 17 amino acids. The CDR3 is CASSLTGGVPGANVLTF. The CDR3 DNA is TGTGCCAGCAGTTTAACAGGGGGCGTCCCTGGGGCCAACGTCCTGACTTTC.

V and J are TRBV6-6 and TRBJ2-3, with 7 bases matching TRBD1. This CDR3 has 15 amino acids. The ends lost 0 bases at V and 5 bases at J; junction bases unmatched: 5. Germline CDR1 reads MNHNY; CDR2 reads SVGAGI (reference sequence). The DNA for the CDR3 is TGTGCCAGCAGTTACTCAAGGGGGCGCGAAGATACGCAGTATTTT. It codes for CASSYSRGREDTQYF.

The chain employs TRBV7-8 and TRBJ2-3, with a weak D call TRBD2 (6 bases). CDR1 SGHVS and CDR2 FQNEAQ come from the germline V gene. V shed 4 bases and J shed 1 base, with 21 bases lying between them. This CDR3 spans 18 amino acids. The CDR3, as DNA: TGTGCCAGCAGCTCCCGGGACTCCTTCAGGGAAGGCACAGATACGCAGTATTTT. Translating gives CASSSRDSFREGTDTQYF.